What follows describes a single T cell receptor beta chain. It has no known antigen specificity. Base qualities are not provided; no much larger clone lies one nucleotide away. The collaborating institutions used their own protocols to collect whole blood in K2EDTA tubes. For TCRbeta analysis, collaborators shipped samples in one of three forms: frozen whole blood, isolated PBMCs, or DNA extracted from either of those sample types. The data were obtained in a study of blood T cell repertoires in COVID-19 (dated by TCRdb to the early 2020s). Broadly, across the study: Collaborator samples came from the United States, Italy and Spain and covered acute and convalescent phases of COVID-19. A de-identified subject ID, COVID-19 status, age in years and sex were almost always included in the sample metadata. The repertoires were released in a freely available public database meant as a resource for research on the immune response to SARS-CoV-2. The dataset comprised deeply sampled blood TCRbeta repertoires from subjects exposed to, actively infected with, or recovered from COVID-19. Where available, HLA class I and class II types were taken from metadata supplied by the sample provider and were not determined by assay-based typing. Samples were obtained from the ongoing ImmuneRACE study (first 160 participants) and from about 1,300 subjects provided by 6 global collaborators. The prospective study material was composed of cDNA or gDNA derived from T cells, B-cell-depleted T cells, or PBMCs. The investigation overall reported the following: The quantity of clinical and demographic metadata differed by source and by participant and was supplied without curation.

TCRbeta CDR3 regions were amplified from genomic DNA using the immunoSEQ Assay, a bias-controlled multiplex PCR. In the paper's pipeline: Within the assay, amplification of reference gene primers was used to estimate how many nucleated cells each sample contained. To quantify the absolute abundance of each unique TCRbeta CDR3 rearrangement, sequence reads were collapsed and filtered. For each sample, productive Simpson clonality was calculated as the square root of Simpson's diversity index over productive rearrangements. TCRdb holds this immuneACCESS table with in-frame rearrangements only. Some clones are missing; in checked studies, unresolved V genes explain under half, and the rest has no known cause. V and J calls and clone size are as listed in that table; D and trimming were resolved from the DNA. The sample profile shows about 240,000 clones; just under 85% of them were found once. The leading ten clones occupy around 9.6% of the sample.

Trimming leaves V shorter by 0 bases and J shorter by 6 bases, with the junction holding 2 bases beyond the gene matches. The CDR3 runs 14 residues from the cysteine to the phenylalanine. Solely the CDR3 DNA is kept, with 42 bases framed from the first base. According to the germline V gene (reference sequence), CDR1 reads SGHNT and CDR2 reads YYREEE. Sequencing input: peripheral blood. The origin of this receptor is an elderly woman with acute or convalescent COVID-19. The V gene is TRBV5-4 and the J gene is TRBJ2-3, with 9 bases in between that match TRBD2. The DNA is as follows: TGTGCCAGCAGCTTGGGCGGGGGGGGCGATACGCAGTATTTT. Translated, this gives CASSLGGGGDTQYF.